A selection of T cell receptor beta chains follows, all from one sample in a study of blood T cell repertoires in COVID-19. This table comes from immunoSEQ multiplex PCR, and its TCRdb copy is limited to in-frame clones, with some not included. This table holds roughly 200,000 clones, roughly 86% found once. The sequenced sample was PBMCs or T cells enriched from blood (not recorded which). The source of these receptors is a woman aged 25 to 39 with acute COVID-19. CDR3s leave out the opening cysteine and the closing phenylalanine or tryptophan.

V gene: TRBV7-9; CDR3 protein: ASSPPQGDTQY
V gene: TRBV7-9; CDR3 protein: ASSSRTGNTEAF
V gene: TRBV25-1; CDR3 protein: ASSSFTGQILEETQY
V gene: TRBV27; CDR3 protein: ASRPGERNQPQH
V gene: TRBV11-3; CDR3 protein: ASSLRQGVDEQY
V gene: TRBV5-4; CDR3 protein: ASSWAGGRRPPRSYT
V gene: TRBV4-3; CDR3 protein: ASSQGEVGYGYT
V gene: TRBV27; CDR3 protein: ASSTDSYPLSTQH
V gene: TRBV5-5; CDR3 protein: ASSLVQGDGYT
V gene: TRBV3-1/TRBV3-2; CDR3 protein: ASSHSGTEFYEQY
V gene: TRBV28; CDR3 protein: ASSPPRPGGRNTEAF
V gene: TRBV10-1; CDR3 protein: ASSLAGGDEETQY
V gene: TRBV3-1/TRBV3-2; CDR3 protein: ASSQFLNTEAF
V gene: TRBV12-5; CDR3 protein: ASGTDRVGNQPQH
V gene: TRBV6-5; CDR3 protein: ASSYGRGVLT
V gene: TRBV5-5; CDR3 protein: ASSPGALYGYT
V gene: TRBV24-1; CDR3 protein: ATSDWTSGGPLGGELF
V gene: TRBV7-2; CDR3 protein: ASSPSRTGSGNQPQH
V gene: TRBV10-1; CDR3 protein: ASSAGWDRGNSGELF
V gene: TRBV7-9; CDR3 protein: ASSMEENGYT
V gene: TRBV10-3; CDR3 protein: AISDLGQGAGELF
V gene: TRBV19; CDR3 protein: ASSMGPGGDEQY
V gene: TRBV28; CDR3 protein: ASRTPSGDQETQY
V gene: TRBV29-1; CDR3 protein: SVEETGEQY
V gene: TRBV6-6; CDR3 protein: ASSYSPRVDEKLF
V gene: TRBV7-2; CDR3 protein: ASSFGGTGLGYT
V gene: TRBV9; CDR3 protein: ASSVAGGTNTEAF
V gene: TRBV7-9; CDR3 protein: ASSTGQNTGELF
V gene: TRBV18; CDR3 protein: ASSRLARSNEQF
V gene: TRBV27; CDR3 protein: ASSRTGGYEKLF
V gene: TRBV30; CDR3 protein: AWSFLREQY
V gene: TRBV5-1; CDR3 protein: ASSSQMYQETQY
V gene: TRBV7-2; CDR3 protein: ASSHRDRDSPLH
V gene: TRBV2; CDR3 protein: ASSDGGGTEAF
V gene: TRBV10-3; CDR3 protein: AISEGGGSDHEQF
V gene: TRBV30; CDR3 protein: AWSRLRTGGSGYT
V gene: TRBV5-1; CDR3 protein: ASSLAVGRNTGELF
V gene: TRBV19; CDR3 protein: ASSAGTGEGGYT
V gene: TRBV24-1; CDR3 protein: ATTGQYNEQF
V gene: TRBV18; CDR3 protein: ASSPRAGYEQEQY
V gene: TRBV30; CDR3 protein: AWTLTGNEQF
V gene: TRBV5-4; CDR3 protein: ASSYGVTGNTIY
V gene: TRBV19; CDR3 protein: ASSTEGAHYNEQF
V gene: TRBV5-1; CDR3 protein: ASSINRGGYGYT
V gene: TRBV24-1; CDR3 protein: ATSESDRRDTQY
V gene: TRBV6-5; CDR3 protein: ASIRAGGDEQY
V gene: TRBV30; CDR3 protein: AWGDDRGSGELF